A selection of T cell receptor beta chains follows, all from one sample in a study of molecular identifiers for immune sequencing clone quantification. TCRdb processed the PCR reads anew with MiXCR; each CDR3 protein has one entry. The table shows hundreds of thousands of distinct CDR3 sequences, with about 25% occurring only once. Sequences were obtained from naive CD8+ T cells from blood, with Jurkat cell RNA spiked in. These receptors came from a human donor in good health. Some libraries in this study had Jurkat cell RNA spiked in. CDR3s include the opening cysteine and the closing phenylalanine or tryptophan. The D gene is left open where the match is weak. Clone size is shown for a subset of rows, as once, few, many or a class of expanded clone.

TRBD1	TRBJ2-7	TRBV27	-	TGTGCCAGCAGCCTACAGGGGTTATCCCTCGAGCAGTACTTC	CASSLQGLSLEQYF
TRBD1	TRBJ2-1	TRBV2	few	TGTGCCAGCAGTGAGGGGACAGACCCGGGTGAGCAGTTCTTC	CASSEGTDPGEQFF
-	TRBJ2-7	TRBV7-9	few	TGTGCCAGCAGCTCCCTGACCGAAAATTCCTACGAGCAGTACTTC	CASSSLTENSYEQYF
-	TRBJ2-4	TRBV12-3/TRBV12-4	many	TGTGCCAGCAGTGACGGTTTAGCCAAAAACATTCAGTACTTC	CASSDGLAKNIQYF
-	TRBJ1-5	TRBV4-1	many	TGCGCCAGCAGCCATAGTGACAGGTTAGGGGATCAGCCCCAGCATTTT	CASSHSDRLGDQPQHF
TRBD2	TRBJ2-1	TRBV24-1	few	TGTGCCACCAGTGACGGGACTAGCGTCAATGAGCAGTTCTTC	CATSDGTSVNEQFF
-	TRBJ2-7	TRBV20-1	few	TGCAGTGCTATTGGTTTGCGGGACATAAACTACGAGCAGTACTTC	CSAIGLRDINYEQYF
TRBD1	TRBJ2-7	TRBV4-3	many	TGCGCCAGCAGCCAAGGGGACAGGGACTACGAGCAGTACTTC	CASSQGDRDYEQYF
-	TRBJ2-4	TRBV14	-	TGTGCCAGCAGCCGCGAGGAAGCCAAAAACATTCAGTACTTC	CASSREEAKNIQYF
TRBD1	TRBJ2-2	TRBV9	-	TGTGCCAGCAGCGTAGGGGACAGACTTTACACCGGGGAGCTGTTTTTT	CASSVGDRLYTGELFF
-	TRBJ2-3	TRBV11-3	-	TGTGCCAGCAGCTTTAGACACCTCACAGATACGCAGTATTTT	CASSFRHLTDTQYF
-	TRBJ2-7	TRBV4-1	-	TGCGCCAGCAGCCAACATCAACCCGGCCGGGACATTTTCTACGAGCAGTACTTC	CASSQHQPGRDIFYEQYF
-	TRBJ2-7	TRBV5-6	few	TGTGCCAGCAGCTGGGGCAGAGTCTACGAGCAGTACTTC	CASSWGRVYEQYF
-	TRBJ2-7	TRBV6-1	many	TGTGCCAGCCACTACGACTGGTCCTACGAGCAGTACTTC	CASHYDWSYEQYF
TRBD1	TRBJ2-5	TRBV12-3/TRBV12-4	many	TGTGCCAGCAGTTTATTGGGACAGGGGGCAGAGACCCAGTACTTC	CASSLLGQGAETQYF
-	TRBJ1-1	TRBV6-2/TRBV6-3	many	TGTGCCAGCAGTTACGCCCGGAACACTGAAGCTTTCTTT	CASSYARNTEAFF
-	TRBJ2-3	TRBV4-1	-	TGCGCCAGCAGCCAAGAGTCGGGGCAGGGGCGGGCCGATACGCAGTATTTT	CASSQESGQGRADTQYF